Reported below is one T cell receptor beta chain. Germline V gene data show CDR1 as MNHEY and CDR2 as SMNVEV (reference sequence). The CDR3 extends over 14 amino acids. V shed 8 bases, J shed 5 bases, and the junction held 7 bases outside the gene matches. These data are taken from a study of blood T cell repertoires in COVID-19. Study background: The United States, Italy and Spain provided the acute and convalescent COVID-19 samples. T cells, B-cell-depleted T cells, or PBMCs provided the cDNA or gDNA that served as material.

Per the original data handling: The authors estimated nucleated cell counts from reference gene primer amplification. The data were produced by immunoSEQ multiplex PCR, yet TCRdb's version contains in-frame clones alone and is incomplete. The DNA gave D and trimming, while V, J and clone size come from that table. Of more than 75,000 clones detected, about 80% appear once; the ten largest clones hold around 14%. The rearrangement joins TRBV27 to TRBJ1-1; 11 bases align to TRBD1. This sequence originates from a human donor in a cohort sampled during active COVID-19. The sample consisted of peripheral blood. The CDR3: CASLDGTGGTEAFF. The CDR3, as DNA: TGTGCCAGCCTGGACGGGACAGGGGGGACTGAAGCTTTCTTT.